These 4 T cell receptor beta chains were sequenced from one sample in a study of cytomegalovirus exposure and HLA in healthy donors (dated by TCRdb to 2017 to 2019). The receptor library was made with the immunoSEQ multiplex PCR assay. The multiplex PCR relied on a mix of 60 forward primers for TCR Vbeta segments and 13 reverse primers for TCR Jbeta segments. Held by TCRdb, this immuneACCESS table contains in-frame sequences only and omits some clones. Under half of the omission traces to an unresolved V gene where checked; the cause of the rest is unknown. Present in this sample are about 170,000 clones, 85% of which were seen just once. Jointly, the top ten make up 2.5% to 3% of the sample. Source material: PBMCs. The receptors come from a man between 25 and 39 years old in good health and CMV-seropositive.

The chain employs TRBV2 and TRBJ2-1; D remains ambiguous. Trimming took off 8 bases at V and 10 bases at J, with 12 bases between the two ends. The germline V gene encodes CDR1 SNHLY and CDR2 FYNNEI. The CDR3 consists of 11 residues. The CDR3 nucleotides read TGTGCCAGCCGCTACGCGAGAGAGCAGTTCTTC. Its protein is CASRYAREQFF.

This clone has only one observation. The rearrangement uses TRBV9 and TRBJ2-1, with TRBD2 matching over 7 bases. The CDR3 extends over 15 amino acids. Per the germline V gene, CDR1 is SGDLS and CDR2 is YYNGEE. V dropped 4 bases and J dropped 4; count of bases not matched to a gene: 8. This CDR3 reads CASSPRGAGYNEQFF. The CDR3 nucleotides read TGTGCCAGCAGCCCCCGGGGAGCGGGGTACAATGAGCAGTTCTTC.

The chain is built from TRBV2 and TRBJ2-1; a possible D gene is TRBD2 (5 bases). Between the trimmed V and J ends, which lost 6 bases and 5 bases, there was a span of 14 bases. CDR1 is SNHLY, CDR2 FYNNEI, per germline. The CDR3 is 14 residues long. The CDR3 here is CASSDGLWDNEQFF. CDR3 nucleotides: TGTGCCAGCAGCGACGGACTTTGGGACAATGAGCAGTTCTTC.

The chain joins TRBV7-9 to TRBJ2-1, with a weak D call TRBD2 (5 bases). Between the trimmed V and J ends, which lost 2 bases and 5 bases, there was a span of 13 bases. Germline CDR1 and CDR2: SEHNR and FQNEAQ (reference sequence). CDR3 length equals 15 residues. The CDR3 region is CASSLRGLSDNEQFF. For the CDR3, the DNA is TGTGCCAGCAGCTTAAGAGGACTTTCAGACAATGAGCAGTTCTTC.